These T cell receptor beta chains were read from a single sample in a study of vaccination and CD4 T cells after COVID-19. The antigens for these receptors are not known. TCRdb ran MiXCR on the PCR reads and lists one entry per CDR3 protein. Of under 7,000 distinct CDR3 sequences listed, roughly a third are singletons. The sequencing input was CD4+ T cells from blood, cultured in vitro. The origin of the receptors is a human donor in good health. Both conserved end residues are part of each CDR3. D genes are given only for firm matches. Not all rows give a size; the values are once, few, many and, for expanded clones, a class.

v_call	cdr3_length	d_call	clone_size	j_call	cdr3_aa	cdr3_nt
TRBV28	17	TRBD1	-	TRBJ1-2	CASSYSGTGGGRYGYTF	TGTGCCAGCAGTTATAGCGGGACAGGGGGCGGACGCTATGGCTACACCTTC
TRBV4-2	14	TRBD1	few	TRBJ1-5	CASSPQGASGPQHF	TGTGCCAGCAGCCCCCAGGGGGCCTCTGGTCCCCAGCATTTT
TRBV20-1	12	-	medium-sized	TRBJ1-2	CSARDGDFGYTF	TGCAGTGCTAGAGATGGGGATTTTGGCTACACCTTC
TRBV6-1	14	-	-	TRBJ2-1	CASRWDTQHNEQFF	TGTGCCAGCAGGTGGGACACCCAACACAATGAGCAGTTCTTC
TRBV15	14	-	-	TRBJ2-7	CASSAGGPIYEQYF	TGTGCCTCCTCAGCCGGGGGGCCCATCTACGAGCAGTACTTC
TRBV19	15	TRBD2	once	TRBJ2-7	CASSIGLAGTYEQYF	TGTGCCAGTAGTATTGGGCTAGCGGGGACCTACGAGCAGTACTTC
TRBV11-3	13	TRBD1	few	TRBJ2-5	CASSGTGGETQYF	TGTGCCAGCAGCGGCACAGGGGGTGAGACCCAGTACTTC
TRBV20-1	15	-	few	TRBJ2-6	CSARDRGVGANVLTF	TGCAGTGCTAGAGATAGGGGGGTTGGGGCCAACGTCCTGACTTTC
TRBV20-1	13	TRBD1	medium-sized	TRBJ1-5	CSARGDRGLPQHF	TGCAGTGCTAGGGGGGACAGGGGACTGCCCCAGCATTTT
TRBV6-1	13	-	medium-sized	TRBJ2-5	CASSEAGRETQYF	TGTGCCAGCAGTGAAGCTGGTCGGGAGACCCAGTACTTC
TRBV6-4	15	TRBD1	few	TRBJ1-6	CASRDGTGGTSPLHF	TGTGCCAGCAGGGATGGGACAGGGGGCACTTCACCCCTCCACTTT
TRBV20-1	14	TRBD2	-	TRBJ2-1	CSAPLRGGSNEQFF	TGCAGTGCCCCACTCCGGGGCGGGAGCAATGAGCAGTTCTTC
TRBV30	12	-	-	TRBJ1-2	CASPGVGYGYTF	TGTGCCTCGCCCGGGGTCGGCTATGGCTACACCTTC
TRBV20-1	12	-	medium-sized	TRBJ2-5	CSARVQQETQYF	TGCAGTGCTAGAGTGCAGCAAGAGACCCAGTACTTC
TRBV10-3	13	-	few	TRBJ1-1	CAISRGMNTEAFF	TGTGCCATCAGTAGAGGGATGAACACTGAAGCTTTCTTT
TRBV28	16	TRBD1	-	TRBJ1-2	CASSPQGGRTGYGYTF	TGTGCCAGCAGCCCCCAGGGGGGCAGGACGGGCTATGGCTACACCTTC
TRBV7-2	14	TRBD1	medium-sized	TRBJ1-2	CASSSGQGTYGYTF	TGTGCCAGCAGCTCGGGACAGGGGACCTATGGCTACACCTTC
TRBV7-3	14	TRBD1	few	TRBJ1-1	CASSPTGASPEAFF	TGTGCCAGCAGTCCTACAGGGGCTAGCCCTGAAGCTTTCTTT
TRBV20-1	11	-	medium-sized	TRBJ1-2	CSAETNYGYTF	TGCAGTGCCGAAACTAACTATGGCTACACCTTC
TRBV27	15	-	-	TRBJ2-5	CASSLLGFRGETQYF	TGTGCCAGCAGTTTATTAGGGTTCCGGGGGGAGACCCAGTACTTC
TRBV6-1	16	-	-	TRBJ1-1	CASRARAGRKNTEAFF	TGTGCCAGCAGAGCCCGGGCAGGGCGAAAGAACACTGAAGCTTTCTTT
TRBV7-7	13	TRBD2	few	TRBJ2-5	CASSGGIQETQYF	TGTGCTAGCAGCGGGGGGATCCAAGAGACCCAGTACTTC
TRBV7-2	11	-	few	TRBJ2-7	CASSQWDEQYF	TGTGCCAGCAGTCAATGGGACGAGCAGTACTTC
TRBV7-2	14	-	few	TRBJ1-1	CASSSTGTSTEAFF	TGTGCCAGCAGCTCTACAGGGACTTCCACTGAAGCTTTCTTT
TRBV11-2	13	-	once	TRBJ1-5	CASSRDSNQPQHF	TGTGCCAGCAGCAGGGACAGCAATCAGCCCCAGCATTTT
TRBV15	14	-	-	TRBJ2-6	CATSRGIEANVLTF	TGTGCCACCAGCAGAGGAATTGAGGCCAACGTCCTGACTTTC
TRBV2	14	-	-	TRBJ2-5	CATKARGQQETQYF	TGTGCCACCAAAGCCAGGGGTCAACAAGAGACCCAGTACTTC
TRBV7-8	12	-	few	TRBJ1-1	CATTGIWTEAFF	TGTGCCACCACCGGAATCTGGACAGAAGCTTTCTTT
TRBV5-1	12	-	-	TRBJ2-7	CASSLVPYEQYF	TGCGCCAGCAGCTTGGTTCCATACGAGCAGTACTTC
TRBV6-2/TRBV6-3	15	-	few	TRBJ2-5	CASSDPPGGQETQYF	TGTGCCAGCAGTGACCCCCCCGGCGGCCAAGAGACCCAGTACTTC
TRBV7-8	15	-	few	TRBJ2-5	CASSLTGERGETQYF	TGTGCCAGCAGCTTAACGGGGGAGAGAGGCGAGACCCAGTACTTC
TRBV20-1	15	TRBD2	-	TRBJ2-3	CSAPEVAGGTDTQYF	TGCAGTGCCCCGGAGGTAGCGGGAGGGACAGATACGCAGTATTTT
TRBV28	12	-	large	TRBJ1-6	CASSRYNSPLHF	TGTGCCAGCTCGAGGTATAATTCACCCCTCCACTTT
TRBV7-2	15	TRBD1	-	TRBJ1-2	CASSFLDRVNYGYTF	TGTGCCAGCAGCTTTCTAGACAGGGTCAACTATGGCTACACCTTC
TRBV28	12	-	-	TRBJ2-3	CATQLVTDTQYF	TGTGCCACCCAGCTAGTAACAGATACGCAGTATTTT
TRBV7-9	12	-	-	TRBJ1-1	CASSLGTGAAFF	TGTGCCAGCAGCTTAGGAACTGGAGCAGCTTTCTTT
TRBV2	14	TRBD1	-	TRBJ1-2	CASSVGTGVYGYTF	TGTGCCAGCAGTGTCGGGACAGGGGTCTATGGCTACACCTTC
TRBV6-2/TRBV6-3	16	TRBD2	few	TRBJ2-5	CASSYSPRDYSETQYF	TGTGCCAGCAGTTACTCGCCCAGGGACTATTCAGAGACCCAGTACTTC
TRBV20-1	13	-	-	TRBJ2-4	CSAGRSPENIQYF	TGCAGTGCTGGAAGATCGCCCGAAAACATTCAGTACTTC
TRBV27	14	TRBD1	-	TRBJ1-5	CASSRTGINQPQHF	TGTGCCAGCAGCCGGACAGGGATTAATCAGCCCCAGCATTTT